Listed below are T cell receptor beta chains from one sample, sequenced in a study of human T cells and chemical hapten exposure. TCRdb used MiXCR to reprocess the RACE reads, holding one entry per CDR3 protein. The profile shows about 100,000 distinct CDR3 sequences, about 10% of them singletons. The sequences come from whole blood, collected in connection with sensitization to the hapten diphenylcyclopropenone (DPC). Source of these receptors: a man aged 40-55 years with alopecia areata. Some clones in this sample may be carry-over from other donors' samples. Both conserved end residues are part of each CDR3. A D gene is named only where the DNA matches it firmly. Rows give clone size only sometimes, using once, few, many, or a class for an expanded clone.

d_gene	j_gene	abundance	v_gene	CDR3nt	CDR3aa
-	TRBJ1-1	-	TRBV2	TGTGCCAGCAGTGAAGGGCAGGTTGAAGCTTTCTTT	CASSEGQVEAFF
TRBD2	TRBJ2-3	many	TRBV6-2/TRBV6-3	TGTGCCAGCAGTACTCTAAGGACTAGCGGGAGTGCAGATACGCAGTATTTT	CASSTLRTSGSADTQYF
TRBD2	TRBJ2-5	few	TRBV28	TGTGCCAGCAGCCCAATAGCGGGAGTAAGAGAGACCCAGTACTTC	CASSPIAGVRETQYF
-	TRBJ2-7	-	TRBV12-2	TGTGCAAGTCGCCCACGGTCCCGGGACGGGGACGAGCAGTACTTC	CASRPRSRDGDEQYF
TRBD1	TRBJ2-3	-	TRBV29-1	TGCAGCGCAGGACAGGACACAGATACGCAGTATTTT	CSAGQDTDTQYF
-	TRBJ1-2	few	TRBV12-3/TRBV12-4	TGTGCCAGCACCCAGGGGTTGAGGAAGAGCGGCTACACCTTC	CASTQGLRKSGYTF
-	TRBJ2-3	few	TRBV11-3	TGTGCCAGCAGCTGGAGAAGGGCCCTCTTTAGCACAGATACGCAGTATTTT	CASSWRRALFSTDTQYF
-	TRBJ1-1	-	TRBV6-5	TGTGCCAGCAGTTACTCAAGCAGGACGAACACTGAAGCTTTCTTT	CASSYSSRTNTEAFF
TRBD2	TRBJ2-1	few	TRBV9	TGTGCCAGCAGCGTAGCGGGAGGGCAGTACAATGAGCAGTTCTTC	CASSVAGGQYNEQFF
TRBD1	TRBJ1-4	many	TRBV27	TGTGCCAGCAGTTTGGGACAGGGAGAACTGTTTTTT	CASSLGQGELFF
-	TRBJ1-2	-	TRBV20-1	TGCAGTGCTTCGCCCGGGGGATGGGATGGCTACACCTTC	CSASPGGWDGYTF
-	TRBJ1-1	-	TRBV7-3	TGTGCCAGCAGCTTACTCTTTGGTCGGGACACACTACTTTCGAACACTGAAGCTTTCTTT	CASSLLFGRDTLLSNTEAFF
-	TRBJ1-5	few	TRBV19	TGTGCCAGTACCCCATCTGGGGGCAATCAGCCCCAGCATTTT	CASTPSGGNQPQHF
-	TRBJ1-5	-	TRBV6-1	TGTGCCAGCAGTGAAGTAGTTGGGCAGACTCAGCCCCAGCATTTT	CASSEVVGQTQPQHF
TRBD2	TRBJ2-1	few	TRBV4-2	TGTGCCAGCAGCCGCAGACTAGCGGGAGGGGTTGGTGAGCAGTTCTTC	CASSRRLAGGVGEQFF
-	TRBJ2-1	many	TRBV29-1	TGCAGCGTTGATCGTAGGAGGGGTGAGCAGTTCTTC	CSVDRRRGEQFF
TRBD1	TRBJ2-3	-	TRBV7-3	TGTGCCAGCAGCTTTACAGGGGGAACAGATACGCAGTATTTT	CASSFTGGTDTQYF
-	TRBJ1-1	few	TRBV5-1	TGCGCCAGCAGCTTCGCAGGGGAGTCCTACCCTATTGAAGCTTTCTTT	CASSFAGESYPIEAFF
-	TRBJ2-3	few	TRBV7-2	TGTGCCAGCAGCTTAGTGGTCAGGGTTTGGGTCACAGATACGCAGTATTTT	CASSLVVRVWVTDTQYF
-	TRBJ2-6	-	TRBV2	TGTGCCAGCAGTGCAGGACAGCCTGGGGCCAACGTCCTGACTTTC	CASSAGQPGANVLTF
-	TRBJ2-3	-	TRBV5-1	TGCGCCAGCAGCTTGGCCTTTACCAAATACACCTCAAGCACAGATACGCAGTATTTT	CASSLAFTKYTSSTDTQYF
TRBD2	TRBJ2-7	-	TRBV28	TGTGCCAGCGGTGGGGCTAGCGGGAGGACCTCCCCCTACGAGCAGTACTTC	CASGGASGRTSPYEQYF
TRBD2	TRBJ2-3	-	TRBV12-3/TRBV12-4	TGTGCCAGCACCACCAGGGACTACACAGATACGCAGTATTTT	CASTTRDYTDTQYF
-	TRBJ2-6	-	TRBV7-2	TGTGCCAGCAGCTTATGGGGATCTGGGGCCAACGTCCTGACTTTC	CASSLWGSGANVLTF
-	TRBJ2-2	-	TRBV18	TGTGCCAGCTCACCATTGCGGCCGAACACCGGGGAGCTGTTTTTT	CASSPLRPNTGELFF
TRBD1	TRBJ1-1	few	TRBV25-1	TGTGCCAGCACAGGACAGGGGGCAATGAACACTGAAGCTTTCTTT	CASTGQGAMNTEAFF
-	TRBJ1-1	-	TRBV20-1	TGCAGTGCTAGGAAAAATCCGGGACCCGAGAAAAGTGAAGCTCTCTTT	CSARKNPGPEKSEALF
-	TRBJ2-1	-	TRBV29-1	TGCAGCGTTGAAAAAGAGGGAGTCTTACTAGCAGTCTACAATGAGCAGTTCTTC	CSVEKEGVLLAVYNEQFF
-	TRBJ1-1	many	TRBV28	TGTGCCAGCAGTTTAGCTATTTGGGGGGCTATGAACACTGAAGCTTTCTTT	CASSLAIWGAMNTEAFF
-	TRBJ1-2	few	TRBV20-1	TGCAGTGCTAGCGAGCCCATACAGAGAAATGGCTACACCTTC	CSASEPIQRNGYTF
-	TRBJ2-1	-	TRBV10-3	TGTGCCATCAGTGGAAACCTACTAGGTGAGCAGTTCTTC	CAISGNLLGEQFF
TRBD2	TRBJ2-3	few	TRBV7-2	TGTGCCAGCAGTTCCGGGACTAGCGGGATTAGAGGCACAGATACGCAGTATTTT	CASSSGTSGIRGTDTQYF